This TCR beta chain was identified in a study of cytotoxic CD8 clonotypes in ibrutinib-treated CLL. Study as a whole: Outcomes included some 25 partial and 2 complete responses; after median around 5.5 years, roughly 15 stayed remitted and about twelve progressed. The study, taken as a whole, reports: Sustained-remission and progressing patients diverged in sampling times.

Sequencing was performed with immunoSEQ multiplex PCR; in TCRdb, only in-frame clones are kept and a portion is missing. Of a few hundred thousand clones listed, about 80% are singletons. With cryopreserved PBMCs as the source, about 2.2 micrograms of genomic DNA went to TCR beta libraries. This clone turned up a few times. Its antigen is currently unknown. Germline V gene data show CDR1 as SNHLY and CDR2 as FYNNEI. V trimming: 5 bases; J trimming: 7 bases; junction bases outside the gene matches: 7. The CDR3 has 14 amino acids. The chain uses TRBV2 and TRBJ2-3; 9 bases map to TRBD1. The clonotype comes from a human donor with chronic lymphocytic leukemia. The sample here was PBMCs, taken before ibrutinib treatment. The CDR3 is CASSTGTGMYTQYF. The CDR3 DNA reads as TGTGCCAGCAGTACCGGGACAGGGATGTATACGCAGTATTTT. Full variable domain (remainder filled in from reference TRBV2 and TRBJ2-3): EPEVTQTPSHQVTQMGQEVILRCVPISNHLYFYWYRQILGQKVEFLVSFYNNEISEKSEIFDDQFSVERPDGSNFTLKIRSTKLEDSAMYFCASSTGTGMYTQYFGPGTRLTVL.